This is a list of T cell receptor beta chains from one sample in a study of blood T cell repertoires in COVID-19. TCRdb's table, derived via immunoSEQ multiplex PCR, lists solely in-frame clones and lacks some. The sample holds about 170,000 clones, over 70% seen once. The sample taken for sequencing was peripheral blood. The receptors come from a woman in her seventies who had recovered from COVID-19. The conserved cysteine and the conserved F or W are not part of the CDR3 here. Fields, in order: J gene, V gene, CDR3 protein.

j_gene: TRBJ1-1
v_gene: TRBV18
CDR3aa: ASSPGTGGFDTEAF

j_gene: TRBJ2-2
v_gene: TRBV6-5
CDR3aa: ASKGSATGELF

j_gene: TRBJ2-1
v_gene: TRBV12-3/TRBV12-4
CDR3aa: ASSPDRVAI

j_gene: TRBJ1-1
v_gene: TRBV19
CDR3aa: ASSIGPTLAVDTEAF

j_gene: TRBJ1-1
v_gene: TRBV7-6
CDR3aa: ASSPAAGWAF

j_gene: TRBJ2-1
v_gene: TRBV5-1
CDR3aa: ASSRLAGEESGNEQF

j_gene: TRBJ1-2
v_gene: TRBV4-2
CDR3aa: ASTKEAGTNYGYT

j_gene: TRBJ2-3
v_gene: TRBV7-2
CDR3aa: ASSLLPGLAGGPTDTQY

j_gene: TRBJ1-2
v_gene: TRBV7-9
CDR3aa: ASSFREDYGYT

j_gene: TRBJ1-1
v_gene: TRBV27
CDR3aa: ASSFRGRVRNTEAF

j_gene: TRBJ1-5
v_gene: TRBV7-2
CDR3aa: ASSPGGWQPQH

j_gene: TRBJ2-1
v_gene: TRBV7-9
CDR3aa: ASSPPLGLAGPGDEQF

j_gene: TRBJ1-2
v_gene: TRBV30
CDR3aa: AWSVGTGAGYT

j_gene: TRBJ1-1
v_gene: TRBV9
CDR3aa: ASSVARGTEAF

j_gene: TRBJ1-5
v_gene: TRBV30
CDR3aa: AWSANRGQPQH

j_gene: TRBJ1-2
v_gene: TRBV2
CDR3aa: ASSPRGGLPNYGYT

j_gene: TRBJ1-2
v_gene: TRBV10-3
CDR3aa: AIGEELDRGDNGYT

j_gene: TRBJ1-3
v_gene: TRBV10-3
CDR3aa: AISPSTSGNTIY

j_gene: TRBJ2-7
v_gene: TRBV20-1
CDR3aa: SASGGLAGGGEQY

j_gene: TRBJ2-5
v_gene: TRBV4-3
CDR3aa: ASSQEKLAGGGQETQY

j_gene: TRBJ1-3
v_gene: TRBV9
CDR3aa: ASSAPTGAGNTIY

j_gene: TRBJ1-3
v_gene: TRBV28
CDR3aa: ASSLGTGGFSGNTIY

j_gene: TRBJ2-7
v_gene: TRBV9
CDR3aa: ASSVGAGVVFEQY

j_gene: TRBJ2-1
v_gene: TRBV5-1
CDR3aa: ASSPRGASYNEQF

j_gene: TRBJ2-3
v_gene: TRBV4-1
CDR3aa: ASSQFPDYTDTQY

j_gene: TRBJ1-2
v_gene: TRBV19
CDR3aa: ASRDPGVANYGYT

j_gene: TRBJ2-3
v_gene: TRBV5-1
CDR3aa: ASSLGQGLDTQY

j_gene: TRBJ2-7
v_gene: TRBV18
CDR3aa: ASSPSVTGNYEQY

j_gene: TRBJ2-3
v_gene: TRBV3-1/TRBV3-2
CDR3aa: ASSPMASTDTQY

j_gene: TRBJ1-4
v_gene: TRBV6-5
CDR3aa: ASSYSGRQFSEKLF

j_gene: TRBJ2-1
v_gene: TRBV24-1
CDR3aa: ATSDLGGGPYNEQF

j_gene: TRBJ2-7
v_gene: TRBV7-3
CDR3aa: ASSSLNPGQGPYEQY

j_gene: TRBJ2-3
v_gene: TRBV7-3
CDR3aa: ASSLGATTDTQY

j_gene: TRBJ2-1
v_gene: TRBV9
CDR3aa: ASSVGERLTYNEQF

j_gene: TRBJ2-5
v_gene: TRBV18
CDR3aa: ASSPGSRETQY

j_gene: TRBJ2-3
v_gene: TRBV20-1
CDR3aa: SASGGLIPSTDTQY

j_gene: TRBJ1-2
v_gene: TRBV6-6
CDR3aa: ASSRDRVNYGYT

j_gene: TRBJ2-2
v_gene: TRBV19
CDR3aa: ASGSQANTGELF

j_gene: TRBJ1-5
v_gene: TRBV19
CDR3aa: ASSMVQGLGNQPQH

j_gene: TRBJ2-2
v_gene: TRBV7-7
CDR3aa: ASSLTPGRVAGELF

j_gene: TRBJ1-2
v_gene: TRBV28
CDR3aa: ASTRQAPYGYT

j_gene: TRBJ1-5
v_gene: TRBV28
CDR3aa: ASLLGTGGAGQPQH

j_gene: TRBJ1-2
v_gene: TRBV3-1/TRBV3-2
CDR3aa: ASSQGGTGAIYGYT

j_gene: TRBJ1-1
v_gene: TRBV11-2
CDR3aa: ASSTLLGSTEAF

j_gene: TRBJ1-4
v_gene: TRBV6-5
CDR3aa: ASSWAINEKLF

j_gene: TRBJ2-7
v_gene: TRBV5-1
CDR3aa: ASSLSSGGSSYEQY

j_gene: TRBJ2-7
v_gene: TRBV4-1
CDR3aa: ASSLRWSGPYEQY

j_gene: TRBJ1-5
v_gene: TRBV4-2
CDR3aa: ASSQPWATDSNQPQH

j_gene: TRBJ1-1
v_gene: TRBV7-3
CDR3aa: ASSLQAAGTEAF

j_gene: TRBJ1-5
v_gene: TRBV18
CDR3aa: ASSLDRNDQPQH

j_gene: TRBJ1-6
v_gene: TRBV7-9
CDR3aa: ASSLGTGDSPLH

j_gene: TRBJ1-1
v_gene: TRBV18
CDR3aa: ASSPAGGRFLNTEAF

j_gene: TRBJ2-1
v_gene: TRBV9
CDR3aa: ASSVGSGGYNEQF